The text below deals with one T cell receptor (beta chain). With V trimmed by 0 bases and J by 7 bases, 3 bases remained unmatched. The germline CDR1 and CDR2 sequences are LGHDT and YNNKEL (reference sequence). The CDR3 is 16 amino acids. This entry belongs to a study of control samples from healthy donors and cancer patients. Sequencing was performed with immunoSEQ multiplex PCR; in TCRdb, only in-frame clones are kept and a portion is missing. Of approximately 170,000 clones in the sample, roughly 90% were seen once. The chain links TRBV3-1 (or the pseudogene TRBV3-2) to TRBJ2-2, with 12 bases fitting TRBD1. The TCR originated in a woman aged 30 to 39 in good health. Sequenced sample: blood. Here the CDR3 DNA reads TGTGCCAGCAGCCAAGAGGGACAGGGGGCAATCGGGGAGCTGTTTTTT. Translated, it gives CASSQEGQGAIGELFF.